The T cell receptor (beta chain) described here comes from a study of shared clonotypes between healthy human individuals. None of the donors, who were healthy HIV-negative adults, had recently had acute infections or vaccinations. Clones were sequenced by immunoSEQ multiplex PCR, and TCRdb holds only the in-frame ones, with some missing. The sample lists roughly 2.6 million clones; 90% to 95% were seen once. The specimen sequenced was naive CD4+ T cells sorted from blood. The subset was: CD45RA+ positively selected. The clonotype comes from a man younger than 30 in good health.

CDR3 DNA: TGTGCCAGTAGTCCGCAGCTAGCGGGGGTCTACAATGAGCAGTTCTTC. It codes for CASSPQLAGVYNEQFF. The rearrangement joins TRBV19 to TRBJ2-1; 10 bases agree with TRBD2. After removal of 5 bases from V and 3 bases from J, the junction contained 7 bases not matched to a gene. The CDR3 loop spans 16 amino acids. Germline assignment: CDR1 LNHDA and CDR2 SQIVND (reference sequence).